This note documents a single T cell receptor (beta chain) sequence. Its matching antigen is unknown. These data belong to a study of OX40 agonist ivuxolimab in advanced cancers. Looking at the study overall: The drug used for patients, ivuxolimab, was an agonistic anti-OX40 (CD134) antibody. Patients received intravenous ivuxolimab every 2 weeks at 0.01 to 10 mg/kg.

Profiling relied on immunoSEQ multiplex PCR, and the TCRdb table lists in-frame clones only, not all of them. Of 50,000 or so clones listed, roughly 84% are singletons. The CDR3 contains 16 residues. Germline CDR1 is MDHEN and CDR2 is SYDVKM. V shed 6 bases, J shed 5 bases, and the junction held 14 bases outside the gene matches. Whole-study results and caveats: Among T cells, CD8+ cells averaged more expanded clones than CD4+ cells. Undetermined was the antigen specificity of the expanded peripheral T cells.

V and J are TRBV28 and TRBJ2-7; 9 nucleotides agree with TRBD2. The source is an adult with an advanced solid tumor such as melanoma, head and neck, liver or kidney cancer. Sequencing was performed on CD4+ or CD8+ T cells sorted from blood, taken in a trial of the OX40 agonist ivuxolimab. The CDR3 loop is CASSSLGGRAYNEQYF. The CDR3 bases are TGTGCCAGCAGCTCTCTGGGCGGGAGGGCCTATAACGAGCAGTACTTC.